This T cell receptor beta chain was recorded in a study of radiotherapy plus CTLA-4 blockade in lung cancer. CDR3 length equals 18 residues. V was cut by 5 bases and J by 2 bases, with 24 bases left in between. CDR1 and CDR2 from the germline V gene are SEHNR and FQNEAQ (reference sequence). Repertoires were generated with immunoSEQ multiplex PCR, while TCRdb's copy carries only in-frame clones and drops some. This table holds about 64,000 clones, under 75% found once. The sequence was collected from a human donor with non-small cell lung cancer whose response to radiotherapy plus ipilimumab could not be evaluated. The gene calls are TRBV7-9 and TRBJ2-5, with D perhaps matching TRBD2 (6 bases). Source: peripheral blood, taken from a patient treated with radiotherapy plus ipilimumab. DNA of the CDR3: TGTGCCAGCAGCCCTCCTCCCCGGGAGAGGGCACCACAAGAGACCCAGTACTTC. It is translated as CASSPPPRERAPQETQYF.